This T cell receptor beta chain derives from a study of T cell responses to AZD1222 COVID-19 vaccine. Clones were sequenced by immunoSEQ multiplex PCR, and TCRdb holds only the in-frame ones, with some missing. The sample contains 100,000 to 130,000 clones, 70% to 90% of which appear only once. CDR3 size: 17 residues. Germline CDR1 MNHEY, CDR2 SMNVEV (reference sequence). V gave up 6 bases and J gave up 8 bases; unmatched junction bases: 12. This clone was seen once. V and J are TRBV27 and TRBJ2-2; TRBD2 matches 13 bases. Sample: peripheral blood, taken on day 0 of AZD1222 vaccination. The TCR originated in an adult in good health. In DNA form, the CDR3 reads TGTGCCAGCAGCCCAGGACTAGCGGGGGCCCTACGGGGGGAGCTGTTTTTT. The encoded protein is CASSPGLAGALRGELFF.